Listed below are T cell receptor beta chains from one sample, sequenced in a study of shared clonotypes between healthy human individuals. Produced via immunoSEQ multiplex PCR; TCRdb's table is partial and in-frame only. There are about 2.1 million clones in the sample; about 94% occur only once, and about 1.6% lies in the top ten. Sequencing used naive CD8+ T cells from PBMCs. The origin of the receptors is a man aged 18 to 30 in good health. Some clones in this sample may be carry-over from other donors' samples. CDR3s include the opening cysteine and the closing phenylalanine or tryptophan.

V	length	CDR3
TRBV4-1	18	CASSQIGGDRLTRNTIYF
TRBV10-3	13	CATGLAGAYEQYF
TRBV7-2	15	CASYSSQGEKETQYF
TRBV28	16	CASRQRLAGWTDTQYF
TRBV28	15	CASSLFTTRTYEQYF
TRBV5-1	11	CASSFQTEAFF
TRBV6-1	12	CASSEARNGYTF
TRBV7-2	15	CASSLAVAGRGELFF
TRBV9	15	CASNEWGTTNEKLFF
TRBV11-2	13	CASSLGGRVEAFF
TRBV27	18	CASSTSQSGQNSNQPQHF
TRBV14	17	CASSQVSLAGVLGEQYF
TRBV28	12	CASSFRQGAYTF
TRBV29-1	15	CSVALIGGMNTEAFF
TRBV7-9	12	CASSLYGETQYF
TRBV5-6	15	CASSTYRGLGETQYF
TRBV27	16	CAIGAVGQAGVREQYF
TRBV9	13	CASSADGDTEAFF
TRBV19	15	CASSMTGHSPYEQYF
TRBV28	13	CASRGGRGDGYTF